The sequence of this T cell receptor beta chain was determined in a study of control samples from healthy donors and cancer patients. After removal of 5 bases from V and 4 bases from J, the junction contained 19 bases not matched to a gene. The CDR3 is 17 residues long. Germline CDR1 reads GTSNPN; CDR2 reads SVGIG (reference sequence). Clones were read by immunoSEQ multiplex PCR, and TCRdb kept only the in-frame ones, dropping some. The repertoire holds about 97,000 clones, with about 92% as singletons. The TCR comes from a woman between 18 and 29 years old in good health. Input material: blood. The chain employs TRBV30 and TRBJ1-2, with TRBD1 identical over 7 bases. CDR3 nucleotides: TGTGCCTGGCTGACAACCTCGGACAGGAGCAATCCCTATGGCTACACCTTC. Its protein product is CAWLTTSDRSNPYGYTF.